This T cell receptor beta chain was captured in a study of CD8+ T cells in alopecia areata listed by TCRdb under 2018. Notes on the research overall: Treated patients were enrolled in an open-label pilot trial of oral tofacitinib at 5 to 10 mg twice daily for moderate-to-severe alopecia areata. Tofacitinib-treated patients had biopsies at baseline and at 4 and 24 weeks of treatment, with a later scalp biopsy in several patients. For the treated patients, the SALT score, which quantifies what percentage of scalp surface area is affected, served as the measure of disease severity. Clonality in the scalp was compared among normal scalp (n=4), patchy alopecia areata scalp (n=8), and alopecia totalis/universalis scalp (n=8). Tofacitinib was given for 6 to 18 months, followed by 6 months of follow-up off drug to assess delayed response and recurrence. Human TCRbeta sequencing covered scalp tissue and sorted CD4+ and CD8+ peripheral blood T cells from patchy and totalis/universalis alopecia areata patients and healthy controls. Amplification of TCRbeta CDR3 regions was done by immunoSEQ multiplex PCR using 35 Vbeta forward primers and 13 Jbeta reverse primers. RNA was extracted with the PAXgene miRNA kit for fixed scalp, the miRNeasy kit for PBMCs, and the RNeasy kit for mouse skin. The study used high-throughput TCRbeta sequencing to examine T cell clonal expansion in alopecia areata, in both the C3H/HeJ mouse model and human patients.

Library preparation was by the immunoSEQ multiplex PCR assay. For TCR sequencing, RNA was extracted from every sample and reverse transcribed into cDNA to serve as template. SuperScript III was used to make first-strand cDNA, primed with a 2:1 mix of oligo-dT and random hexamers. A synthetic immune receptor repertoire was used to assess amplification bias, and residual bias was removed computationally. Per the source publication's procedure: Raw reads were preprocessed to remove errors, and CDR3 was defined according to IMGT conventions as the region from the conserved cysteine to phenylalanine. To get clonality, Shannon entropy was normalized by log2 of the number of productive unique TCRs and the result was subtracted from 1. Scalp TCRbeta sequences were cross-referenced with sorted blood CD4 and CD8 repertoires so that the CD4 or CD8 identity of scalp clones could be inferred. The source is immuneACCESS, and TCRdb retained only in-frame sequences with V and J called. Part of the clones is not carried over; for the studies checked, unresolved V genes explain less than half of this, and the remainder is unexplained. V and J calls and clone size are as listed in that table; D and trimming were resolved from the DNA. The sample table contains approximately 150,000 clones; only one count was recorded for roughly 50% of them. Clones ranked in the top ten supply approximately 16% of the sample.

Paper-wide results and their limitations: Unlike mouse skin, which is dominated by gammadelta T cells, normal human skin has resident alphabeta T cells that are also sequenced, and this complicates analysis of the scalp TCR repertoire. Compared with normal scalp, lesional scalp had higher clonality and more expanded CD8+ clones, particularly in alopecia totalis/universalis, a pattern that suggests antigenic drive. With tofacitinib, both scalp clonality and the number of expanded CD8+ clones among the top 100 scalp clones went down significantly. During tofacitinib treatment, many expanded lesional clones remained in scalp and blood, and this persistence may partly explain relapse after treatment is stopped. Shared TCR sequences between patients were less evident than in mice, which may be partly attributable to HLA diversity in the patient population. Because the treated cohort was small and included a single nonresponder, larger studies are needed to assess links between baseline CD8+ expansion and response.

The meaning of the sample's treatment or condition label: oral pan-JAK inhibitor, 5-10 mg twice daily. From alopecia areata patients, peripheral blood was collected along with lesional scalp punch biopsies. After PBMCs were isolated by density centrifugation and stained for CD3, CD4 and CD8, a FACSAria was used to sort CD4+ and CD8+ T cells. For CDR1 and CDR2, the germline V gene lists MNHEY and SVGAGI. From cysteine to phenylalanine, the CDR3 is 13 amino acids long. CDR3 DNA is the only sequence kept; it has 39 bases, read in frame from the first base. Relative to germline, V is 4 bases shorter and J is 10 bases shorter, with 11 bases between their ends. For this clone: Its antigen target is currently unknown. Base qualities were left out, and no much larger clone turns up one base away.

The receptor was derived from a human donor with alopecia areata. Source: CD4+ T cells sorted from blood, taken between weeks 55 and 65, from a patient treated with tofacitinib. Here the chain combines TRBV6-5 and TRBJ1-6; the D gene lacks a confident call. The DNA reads TGTGCCAGCAGTTCCTCCGATCGGTCACCCCTCCACTTT. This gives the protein CASSSSDRSPLHF.